The rows below give T cell receptor beta chains drawn from one sample of a study of cytomegalovirus exposure and HLA in healthy donors. TCRdb's copy holds only in-frame clones and misses some; the assay was immunoSEQ multiplex PCR. The sample holds 55,000 to 80,000 clones, 85% seen once. The sequenced material came from PBMCs. The receptors were sampled from a female donor in good health and CMV-seronegative. The CDR3 runs from the conserved cysteine through the conserved F or W. The D gene is left open where the match is weak. Not every row has a clone size; where given, it reads once, few, many or a size class.

v_call	j_call	d_call	clone_size	cdr3_nt	cdr3_aa
TRBV4-1	TRBJ2-7	TRBD1	-	TGCGCCAGCAGCCAAGGAGGGACAGAGGCCTACGAGCAGTACTTC	CASSQGGTEAYEQYF
TRBV15	TRBJ1-4	-	-	TGTGCCACCAGCAGCAAGACACGGTCTAATGAAAAACTGTTTTTT	CATSSKTRSNEKLFF
TRBV27	TRBJ2-2	TRBD1	-	TGTGCCAGCAGTTTGGCGGGACAGGTGAAAACCGGGGAGCTGTTTTTT	CASSLAGQVKTGELFF
TRBV7-9	TRBJ2-1	-	-	TGTTCCAGCAGCACCGCCGGACTTCGGGTCGATGAGCAGTTCTTC	CSSSTAGLRVDEQFF
TRBV5-1	TRBJ2-7	TRBD1	-	TGCGCCAGCAGCTGGGTGACAGGGAGCGAGCAGTACTTC	CASSWVTGSEQYF
TRBV7-9	TRBJ2-5	-	-	TGTGCCAGCAGTCCAAGGGAGCCTCAAGAGACCCAGTACTTC	CASSPREPQETQYF
TRBV7-9	TRBJ2-3	-	-	TGTGCCAGCAGTCCAGGTCAGGGTGGAGATACGCAGTATTTT	CASSPGQGGDTQYF
TRBV19	TRBJ2-5	-	once	TGTGCCAGTAGTATGTCAGGGACCCAGTACTTC	CASSMSGTQYF
TRBV18	TRBJ2-5	-	-	TGTGCCAGCTCACCCGTTCGGGGGGCGGAAGAGACCCAGTACTTC	CASSPVRGAEETQYF
TRBV7-9	TRBJ2-7	-	-	TGTTCCAGCAGTTCGAGGGCCTACGAGCAGTACTTC	CSSSSRAYEQYF
TRBV21-1	TRBJ2-7	-	-	TGTGCCAGCAGCAAAGCGCTTAGAGAGGCCCCCTACGAGCAGTACTTC	CASSKALREAPYEQYF
TRBV2	TRBJ1-1	-	-	TGTGCCAGCAGAATAACAGATGACACTGAAGCTTTCTTT	CASRITDDTEAFF
TRBV7-2	TRBJ1-6	-	-	TGTGCCAGCAGCTTAGTGAGGGCAGAGGGCTCACCCCTCCACTTT	CASSLVRAEGSPLHF
TRBV18	TRBJ2-7	-	-	TGTGCCAGCTCACCACTACGACAGACCTTCTACGAGCAGTACTTC	CASSPLRQTFYEQYF
TRBV4-1	TRBJ1-3	-	-	TGCGCCAGCAGCCACTTCTCCCCCGTCCGGGAATCTGGAAACACCATATATTTT	CASSHFSPVRESGNTIYF
TRBV7-9	TRBJ2-7	-	few	TGTGCCAGCAGCTTCGTGGCCCGAAATACCTACGAGCAGTACTTC	CASSFVARNTYEQYF
TRBV6-1	TRBJ1-2	-	-	TGTGCCAGCAGTGAAGTGGGGCGGCGGAGCTATGGCTACACCTTC	CASSEVGRRSYGYTF
TRBV11-3	TRBJ1-1	-	-	TGTGCCAGCAGCTCGGGGGTGAACACTGAAGCTTTCTTT	CASSSGVNTEAFF
TRBV6-6	TRBJ2-7	TRBD2	-	TGTGCCAGCAGGAGCCCGGGACTAGCGGCTGACTACGAGCAGTACTTC	CASRSPGLAADYEQYF
TRBV6-5	TRBJ1-6	TRBD1	-	TGTGCCAGCAGCTTGGGACAGTCTCCCCCCCTCCACTTT	CASSLGQSPPLHF
TRBV27	TRBJ2-7	TRBD1	-	TGTGCCACCGCCGACAGGGGAGCCTACGAGCAGTACTTC	CATADRGAYEQYF
TRBV9	TRBJ2-7	-	few	TGTGCCAGCAGCGTCACCGGGACTGAGACCTACGAGCAGTACTTC	CASSVTGTETYEQYF
TRBV4-3	TRBJ2-3	TRBD2	-	TGCGCCAGCAGTCCCGTAGCGGGAGGAGCACCAGATACGCAGTATTTT	CASSPVAGGAPDTQYF
TRBV5-1	TRBJ2-5	TRBD2	-	TGCGCCAGCAGCTTGCTAGCGGACCAAGAGACCCAGTACTTC	CASSLLADQETQYF
TRBV27	TRBJ2-1	TRBD1	-	TGTGCCAGCAGGGATGGACAGGGATCGAGTAGTGAGCAGTTCTTC	CASRDGQGSSSEQFF
TRBV7-2	TRBJ2-5	-	-	TGTGCCAGCAGCTTATCTCGCACTACCGGGGCCCAGTACTTC	CASSLSRTTGAQYF
TRBV5-1	TRBJ2-2	TRBD2	once	TGCGCCAGCAGCGGAATGAGCGGGGGATCGGCCGGGGAGCTGTTTTTT	CASSGMSGGSAGELFF
TRBV7-9	TRBJ2-3	TRBD2	-	TGTGCCAGCACCGACTCTAGCGGGGGGGCCTTATATACGCAGTATTTT	CASTDSSGGALYTQYF
TRBV9	TRBJ1-2	TRBD1	-	TGTGCCAGCAGCCCGCCGACAGGGGGGTATCGCGGCTACACCTTC	CASSPPTGGYRGYTF
TRBV30	TRBJ2-7	TRBD2	-	TGTGCCTGGGCAGGGACTACGCAAAACATCTACGAGCAGTACTTC	CAWAGTTQNIYEQYF
TRBV7-9	TRBJ1-5	-	-	TGTGCCAGCAGCTGGGGCCTTGCAGGCAATCGGCCCCAGCATTTT	CASSWGLAGNRPQHF
TRBV7-8	TRBJ2-6	TRBD1	once	TGTGCCAGCAGACATGCCCAGGGGGCCTTTTCTGGGGCCAACGTCCTGACTTTC	CASRHAQGAFSGANVLTF
TRBV5-6	TRBJ1-1	TRBD1	-	TGTGCCAGCAGCTTCAGGGGGATAGCGAACACTGAAGCTTTCTTT	CASSFRGIANTEAFF
TRBV7-2	TRBJ1-5	TRBD1	-	TGTGCCAGCAGCTCCGACAGGGTGTATCAGCCCCAGCATTTT	CASSSDRVYQPQHF
TRBV27	TRBJ1-4	TRBD1	-	TGTGCCAGCAGCCGAACAGGGGACGGGGGAAAACTGTTTTTT	CASSRTGDGGKLFF
TRBV29-1	TRBJ1-2	-	-	TGCAGCGTTGAGGAACGACAGAACTATGGCTACACCTTC	CSVEERQNYGYTF
TRBV19	TRBJ2-1	TRBD2	-	TGTGCCAGTAGTATAGTAAGCGGGACTTACAATGAGCAGTTCTTC	CASSIVSGTYNEQFF
TRBV7-6	TRBJ2-7	TRBD1	-	TGTGCCAGCAGCCAGGGACAGTTGGGGGTCTACGAGCAGTACTTC	CASSQGQLGVYEQYF
TRBV7-9	TRBJ2-1	-	-	TGTGCCGCCTTAGGGGGAATCTACAATGAGCAGTTCTTC	CAALGGIYNEQFF
TRBV21-1	TRBJ2-4	-	-	TGTGCCAGCAGCAAAAGGAGGGGAGCCAAAAACATTCAGTACTTC	CASSKRRGAKNIQYF
TRBV5-6	TRBJ1-3	-	-	TGTGCCAGCAGCTTCTCTAGCCTCTCTGGAAACACCATATATTTT	CASSFSSLSGNTIYF
TRBV11-3	TRBJ2-3	-	-	TGTGCCAGCAGCGGAGGGGGGGCCGGCACAGATACGCAGTATTTT	CASSGGGAGTDTQYF
TRBV5-6	TRBJ2-5	-	-	TGTGCCAGCAGCTTGTCCGGAGAGACCCAGTACTTC	CASSLSGETQYF
TRBV18	TRBJ2-2	TRBD1	-	TGTGCCAGCTCACCAATGGGACAGTCCACATCTACCGGGGAGCTGTTTTTT	CASSPMGQSTSTGELFF
TRBV19	TRBJ1-5	-	-	TGTGCCAGTAGTATGTTAAGTAGGGGTTATAGCAATCAGCCCCAGCATTTT	CASSMLSRGYSNQPQHF
TRBV2	TRBJ1-2	TRBD1	-	TGTGCCAGCAGCGTCCAGGGGGCGGGCTATGGCTACACCTTC	CASSVQGAGYGYTF
TRBV7-2	TRBJ2-7	-	-	TGTGCCAGCAGCTTATCACAGGGCTCCTACGAGCAGTACTTC	CASSLSQGSYEQYF
TRBV6-5	TRBJ1-1	-	-	TGTGCCAGCAGTTGGGGGGGGCTAAGTCACGCTGAAGCTTTCTTT	CASSWGGLSHAEAFF
TRBV28	TRBJ2-1	TRBD2	-	TGTGCCAGCAGTTTCATAGCGGGAGGAAAGAATGAGCAGTTCTTC	CASSFIAGGKNEQFF